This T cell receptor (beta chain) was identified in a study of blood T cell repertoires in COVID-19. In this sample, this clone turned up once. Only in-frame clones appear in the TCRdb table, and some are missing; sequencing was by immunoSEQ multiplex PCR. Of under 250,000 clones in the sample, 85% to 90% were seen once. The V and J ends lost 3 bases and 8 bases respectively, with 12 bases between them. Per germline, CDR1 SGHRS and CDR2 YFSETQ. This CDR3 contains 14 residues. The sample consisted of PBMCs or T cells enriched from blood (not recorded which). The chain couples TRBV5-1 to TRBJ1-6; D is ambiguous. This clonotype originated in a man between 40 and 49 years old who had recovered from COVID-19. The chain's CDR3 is CASSSAGSYSPLHF. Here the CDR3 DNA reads TGCGCCAGCAGCTCGGCCGGGTCTTATTCACCCCTCCACTTT.